This entry lists 10 T cell receptor beta chains sequenced from one sample in a study of blood T cells in healthy people across ages. A J-beta primer mix and a sample-barcoded 5' primer were used in a second PCR of roughly 6 to 12 cycles. Each CDR3 protein gets one entry after TCRdb re-called the 5' RACE reads with MiXCR. The sample has 1.4 million to 1.5 million distinct CDR3 sequences, 35% to 45% seen once. The sample comprised blood. The receptors were sampled from a woman under 30 in good health.

This clonotype was seen more than once but under ten times. This chain uses TRBV10-3 with TRBJ2-7; D ambiguous. The V end lost 0 bases, the J end lost 9 bases, and 9 bases lay between the germline ends. The length of the CDR3 is 12 residues. Germline V lookup: CDR1 ENHRY, CDR2 SYGVKD. The CDR3, as DNA: TGTGCCATCAGTGAGTCTATGGCGTCGCAGTACTTC. The encoded protein is CAISESMASQYF.

This clonotype was detected a few times. The rearrangement uses TRBV27 and TRBJ2-7; no clear D. The CDR3 contains 13 residues. The germline V and J ends were trimmed by 8 bases and 1 base, with 12 bases remaining between them. Germline V gives CDR1 MNHEY, CDR2 SMNVEV (reference sequence). The CDR3 sequence is CASVGRASYEQYF. The CDR3 region has the DNA TGTGCCAGCGTCGGAAGAGCTTCCTACGAGCAGTACTTC.

The rearrangement uses TRBV3-1 and TRBJ2-1; 9 positions agree with TRBD1. The CDR3 totals 14 residues. V shed 3 bases and J 9 bases; nucleotides not matched to a gene: 6. Germline loops: CDR1 LGHDT, CDR2 YNNKEL (reference sequence). CDR3 sequence: CASSHRTGGGEQFF. The CDR3 bases are TGTGCCAGCAGCCACCGTACAGGGGGCGGTGAGCAGTTCTTC.

The chain couples TRBV9 to TRBJ2-5; 7 nucleotides line up with TRBD2. V lost 3 bases to trimming and J lost 5 bases; unmatched junction nucleotides: 7. Germline V CDR1 and CDR2: SGDLS, YYNGEE. CDR3 length: 14 amino acids. This CDR3 is CASSGNSGAETQYF. The CDR3, as DNA: TGTGCCAGCAGCGGAAACAGCGGGGCGGAGACCCAGTACTTC.

Written as DNA, the CDR3 is TGCGCCAGCAGCCGCCTGCCAGGGGGAAACACAGATACGCAGTATTTT. It codes for CASSRLPGGNTDTQYF. The chain combines TRBV4-1 with TRBJ2-3; 7 bases are shared with TRBD1. V shed 4 bases, J shed 2 bases, and the junction held 9 bases outside the gene matches. The length of the CDR3 is 16 residues. Per the germline V gene, CDR1 is MGHRA and CDR2 is YSYEKL.

This chain uses TRBV10-1 with TRBJ2-1; TRBD2 matches 8 bases. The germline V gene has CDR1 WNHNN and CDR2 SYGVQD (reference sequence). The junction had 12 bases not matched to a gene; V was cut back by 5 bases and J by 15 bases. The CDR3 is 13 amino acids. CDR3 in amino acids: CASSPEPGLGLFF. CDR3 bases: TGCGCCAGCAGTCCAGAACCGGGACTAGGTCTGTTCTTC.

This chain links TRBV6-1 with TRBJ2-3; 12 bases are a match to TRBD2. The CDR3 runs 18 residues. Germline CDR1 is MNHNS and CDR2 is SASEGT. The V segment lost 10 bases and the J segment 0 bases; nucleotides outside the gene matches: 14. The CDR3 region is CATRPRLAGARSTDTQYF. CDR3 DNA sequence: TGTGCCACCCGACCGCGACTAGCGGGGGCACGTAGCACAGATACGCAGTATTTT.

This clonotype has just a few counts. The chain joins TRBV12-3 or TRBV12-4 to TRBJ1-2, with 7 positions matching TRBD1. J lost 5 bases, V lost 4 bases, and 4 bases had no gene match. The CDR3 is made up of 13 amino acids. This CDR3 reads CASSYQGGYGYTF. The DNA of the CDR3 is TGTGCCAGCAGTTATCAGGGGGGATATGGCTACACCTTC.

CDR3 sequence (DNA): TGTGCCAGCACTACCGGACAGGGGGCATGGACTGAAGCTTTCTTT. Encoded protein: CASTTGQGAWTEAFF. The V and J genes are TRBV6-1 and TRBJ1-1; 11 bases are a match to TRBD1. The ends lost 7 bases at V and 5 bases at J; junction bases unmatched: 9. The CDR3 runs to 15 residues. The germline V gene has CDR1 MNHNS and CDR2 SASEGT.

The chain combines TRBV6-6 with TRBJ1-5; no firm D call. V was shortened by 8 bases and J by 0 bases, with 8 bases between the two germline ends. Per germline, CDR1 MNHNY and CDR2 SVGAGI (reference sequence). The CDR3 has 13 residues. The CDR3 DNA is TGTGCCAGCGTTCAAAATAGCAATCAGCCCCAGCATTTT. This sequence encodes CASVQNSNQPQHF.